Presented here are 26 T cell receptor beta chains from one specimen sequenced in a study of identical twins. A single record per CDR3 protein comes from TCRdb applying MiXCR to the 5' RACE reads. In the table there are approximately 410,000 distinct CDR3 sequences, 18% of which are singletons. The material sequenced was naive T cells sorted from blood. The receptors stem from a man aged 50-60 years in good health.

V is TRBV3-1 and J is TRBJ2-3; possible D gene TRBD2, 7 bases. Trimming cost V 6 bases and J 4 bases, with 17 bases left between them. Germline CDR1 and CDR2: LGHDT and YNNKEL (reference sequence). The CDR3 is 15 residues long. CDR3 protein: CASRGGGARPDTQYF. In DNA form, the CDR3 reads TGTGCCAGCAGAGGAGGGGGGGCCCGCCCAGATACGCAGTATTTT.

In its sample, this clonotype was seen a few times. The J gene is TRBJ1-3, the V gene TRBV5-1; 9 bases fit TRBD1. The V gene end was trimmed by 3 bases and the J gene end by 11 bases; junction bases not matched to a gene: 12. The CDR3 contains 15 residues. Germline CDR1 SGHRS, CDR2 YFSETQ. For the CDR3, the DNA is TGCGCCAGCAGCTACCGGGACAGGGCCGCAGGGTCCATATATTTT. Protein sequence: CASSYRDRAAGSIYF.

The genes are TRBV20-1 and TRBJ1-1; 8 nucleotides agree with TRBD1. The CDR3 runs to 13 residues. With 4 bases clipped from V and 7 bases from J, the junction kept 8 bases outside the gene matches. Germline CDR1 DFQATT, CDR2 SNEGSKA (reference sequence). CDR3 amino acids: CSATEAGTGEAFF. DNA of the CDR3: TGCAGTGCTACCGAAGCCGGGACAGGTGAAGCTTTCTTT.

A word on this clonotype: A read error may explain this, as a much larger clone is one base away. The rearrangement uses TRBV21-1 and TRBJ2-2; the table's D call of TRBD1 was not tested on the DNA. TRBV21-1 is a listed pseudogene. The CDR3 runs to 14 residues. The CDR3 spells CASSGGQNTGELFF. Here the CDR3 DNA reads TGTGCCAGCAGCGGGGGACAGAACACCGGGGAGCTGTTTTTT.

This clonotype was seen repeatedly, ten times or more. This rearrangement joins TRBV5-1 to TRBJ2-7; TRBD2 matches at 14 bases. V shed 4 bases and J 4 bases; nucleotides not matched to a gene: 7. The CDR3 sequence is 16 residues long. Germline V gene data show CDR1 as SGHRS and CDR2 as YFSETQ. The CDR3 sequence: CASSQGTSGRRYEQYF. Here the CDR3 DNA reads TGCGCCAGCAGCCAGGGGACTAGCGGGAGACGTTACGAGCAGTACTTC.

This clonotype was counted only a few times. The chain joins TRBV5-1 to TRBJ1-1, with a weak D call TRBD1 (6 bases). V lost 4 bases and J lost 10, with 20 bases in between. The CDR3 runs 14 residues. Germline assignment: CDR1 SGHRS and CDR2 YFSETQ. The CDR3 sequence is CASSPITGPQGAFF. CDR3 nucleotide sequence: TGCGCCAGCAGCCCAATAACAGGGCCTCAGGGAGCTTTCTTT.

V and J are TRBV12-3 or TRBV12-4 and TRBJ2-2; D is ambiguous. Between the trimmed V and J ends, which lost 6 bases and 6 bases, there was a span of 20 bases. The CDR3 loop spans 16 amino acids. The CDR3 DNA reads TGTGCCAGCAGCTTTGTCGGGCTCCGATCCCCCGGGGAGCTGTTTTTT. Protein product: CASSFVGLRSPGELFF.

In its sample, this clonotype was seen many times. The CDR3 protein is CASSLDSGGPNTQYF. The CDR3 DNA reads as TGCGCCAGCAGCTTGGATAGCGGGGGGCCTAATACGCAGTATTTT. The genes are TRBV5-1 and TRBJ2-3; 10 nucleotides align to TRBD2. Germline-derived CDR1 and CDR2 are SGHRS and YFSETQ. J lost 7 bases, V lost 0 bases, and 5 bases had no gene match. The CDR3 consists of 15 residues.

In this sample, this clonotype turned up a few times. The chain links TRBV18 to TRBJ2-3, with a weak D call TRBD1 (6 bases). Germline V gives CDR1 KGHSH, CDR2 LQKENI. The CDR3 extends over 15 amino acids. V shed 3 bases and J shed 0 bases, with 10 bases lying between them. The CDR3 spells CASSPLDRSTDTQYF. The CDR3 DNA reads as TGTGCCAGCTCACCCCTGGACAGAAGCACAGATACGCAGTATTTT.

This sequence joins TRBV15 and TRBJ2-2, with D unresolved. CDR3 length equals 17 residues. V was shortened by 1 base and J by 0 bases, with 12 bases between the two germline ends. Looked up from germline, CDR1 is LNHNV and CDR2 is YYDKDF (reference sequence). CDR3 region: CATSRVGIGSNTGELFF. The CDR3 DNA reads TGTGCCACCAGCAGAGTAGGAATAGGATCGAACACCGGGGAGCTGTTTTTT.

The chain carries TRBV12-3 or TRBV12-4 and TRBJ2-3; D is unclear. V was clipped by 3 bases and J by 0 bases, with 7 bases between them. The CDR3 covers 14 residues. DNA of the CDR3: TGTGCCAGCAGTTTTCGACACAGCACAGATACGCAGTATTTT. Protein product: CASSFRHSTDTQYF.

There are many counts of this clonotype. V is TRBV24-1 and J is TRBJ2-7, with D possibly matching TRBD1 (5 bases). Germline V CDR1 and CDR2: KGHDR, SFDVKD. Trimming removed 6 bases at V and 5 bases at J, with 7 bases between. This CDR3 spans 11 amino acids. The CDR3 DNA follows: TGTGCCACCAGTAGGGGCGACGAGCAGTACTTC. As protein: CATSRGDEQYF.

The chain couples TRBV7-6 to TRBJ2-1; a possible D gene is TRBD2 (6 bases). The germline V and J ends were trimmed by 4 bases and 15 bases, with 13 bases remaining between them. The CDR3 contains 11 residues. Germline CDR1 and CDR2: SGHVS and FNYEAQ. The CDR3 sequence is CASSSGSNLFF. The CDR3 DNA reads as TGTGCCAGCAGCTCCGGGAGCAATCTGTTCTTC. The whole variable domain, filled in from reference TRBV7-6 and TRBJ2-1, reads GAGVSQSPRYKVTKRGQDVALRCDPISGHVSLYWYRQALGQGPEFLTYFNYEAQQDKSGLPNDRFSAERPEGSISTLTIQRTEQRDSAMYRCASSSGSNLFFGPGTRLTVL.

This clonotype has ten or more counts. The V and J genes are TRBV10-3 and TRBJ2-7; D is perhaps TRBD2 (7 bases). V shed 2 bases and J shed 4 bases, with 12 bases lying between them. Germline assignment: CDR1 ENHRY and CDR2 SYGVKD. The CDR3 sequence is 14 residues long. CDR3 nucleotide sequence: TGTGCCATCAGTGAGGGGGGGGGCGCGTACGAGCAGTACTTC. Protein: CAISEGGGAYEQYF.

The sample holds many counts of this clonotype. This chain links TRBV12-3 or TRBV12-4 with TRBJ1-1, with a weak D call TRBD1 (6 bases). This CDR3 spans 14 amino acids. The V end was cut by 4 bases, the J end by 4 bases, with 13 bases between. CDR3 protein: CASSWTGAGTEAFF. The CDR3 DNA follows: TGTGCCAGCAGTTGGACGGGGGCCGGCACTGAAGCTTTCTTT.

This clonotype was counted at least ten times. V gene TRBV11-2 combines with J gene TRBJ1-1; a possible D gene is TRBD1 (6 bases). This CDR3 spans 14 amino acids. Germline lookup yields CDR1 SGHAT and CDR2 FQNNGV. V was trimmed by 4 bases and J by 8 bases, leaving 17 bases between them. The DNA for the CDR3 is TGTGCCAGCAGCTACGGCACGGGGGGCCAAGAAGCTTTCTTT. Encoded protein: CASSYGTGGQEAFF.

This clonotype was found a few times. The V call is TRBV6-2 or TRBV6-3, the J call TRBJ2-6, with 8 bases fitting TRBD1. The trim removed 6 bases at V and 0 bases at J, leaving 7 bases unmatched. The CDR3 is 17 amino acids. Germline CDR1 MNHEY, CDR2 SVGEGT. CDR3 protein: CASRPRTGSSGANVLTF. CDR3 coding DNA: TGTGCCAGCAGACCTAGGACAGGGAGCTCTGGGGCCAACGTCCTGACTTTC.

The chain uses TRBV20-1 and TRBJ1-1, with TRBD1 as a possible D gene (5 bases). The germline V gene encodes CDR1 DFQATT and CDR2 SNEGSKA (reference sequence). The CDR3 covers 14 residues. V lost 0 bases and J lost 5, with 13 bases in between. The CDR3 sequence is CSARERQSWTEAFF. CDR3 DNA sequence: TGCAGTGCTAGAGAGAGACAGAGTTGGACTGAAGCTTTCTTT.

This sequence joins TRBV7-3 and TRBJ2-3; the D call may be TRBD1 or TRBD2 (5 bases each). The CDR3 loop spans 20 amino acids. Germline V CDR1 and CDR2: SGHTA, FQGTGA. With 0 bases removed from V and 0 bases from J, the gap between germline ends came to 22 bases. The CDR3 nucleotides are TGTGCCAGCAGCTTAACTAGAACATTACTAGGGGTCCCCAGCACAGATACGCAGTATTTT. Its translation is CASSLTRTLLGVPSTDTQYF.

In its sample, this clonotype was seen many times. The chain recombines TRBV7-9 with TRBJ2-3; D possibly corresponds to TRBD1 (5 bases). The V end was cut by 6 bases, the J end by 4 bases, with 14 bases between. Germline V lookup: CDR1 SEHNR, CDR2 FQNEAQ (reference sequence). This CDR3 contains 14 residues. The CDR3 loop is CASRYQGNSDTQYF. CDR3 nucleotides: TGTGCCAGCAGGTACCAGGGAAACTCAGATACGCAGTATTTT.

The chain joins TRBV30 to TRBJ2-1; D might be TRBD1 (6 bases). The CDR3 length is 15 residues. Germline CDR1 is GTSNPN and CDR2 is SVGIG (reference sequence). The V gene lost 0 bases and the J gene lost 4 bases, with 13 bases spanning the gap. The CDR3 coding sequence is TGTGCCTGGAGTGTTGGAACAGGGTCATACAATGAGCAGTTCTTC. Its protein is CAWSVGTGSYNEQFF.

The chain is built from TRBV12-3 or TRBV12-4 and TRBJ1-4; 7 bases match TRBD1. Germline trimming cut 4 bases from V and 9 bases from J; bases unmatched to any gene: 8. The CDR3 contains 14 residues. The CDR3 DNA sequence: TGTGCCAGCAGTTCCCGACAGGGAATTAAAAAACTGTTTTTT. Amino acid sequence: CASSSRQGIKKLFF.

This clonotype was counted between two and nine times. The V and J genes are TRBV29-1 and TRBJ2-3; D uncertain. The CDR3 covers 12 residues. Germline CDR1 reads SQVTM; CDR2 reads ANQGSEA. Trimming cost V 7 bases and J 4 bases, with 12 bases left between them. DNA of the CDR3: TGCAGCGCTGAGATCAGACCAGATACGCAGTATTTT. This gives the protein CSAEIRPDTQYF.

This clonotype has ten or more counts. The chain has TRBV6-5 and TRBJ2-7; 8 bases agree with TRBD2. Germline CDR1 is MNHEY and CDR2 is SVGAGI. The CDR3 length is 15 residues. J was trimmed by 6 bases and V by 2 bases; bases with no gene match: 9. In DNA form, the CDR3 reads TGTGCCAGCAGTTACGACCCGGGGGGGGTCCGCGAGCAGTACTTC. Protein product: CASSYDPGGVREQYF.

The chain recombines TRBV5-1 with TRBJ2-1; 8 bases are shared with TRBD1. The junction had 7 bases not matched to a gene; V was cut back by 8 bases and J by 3 bases. Germline CDR1 and CDR2: SGHRS and YFSETQ. The length of the CDR3 is 14 residues. The DNA for the CDR3 is TGCGCCAGTATGGCCGGGACAGGCTACAATGAGCAGTTCTTC. As protein: CASMAGTGYNEQFF.

This clonotype occurred a few times. The rearrangement joins TRBV19 to TRBJ2-7; D possibly matches TRBD1 or TRBD2 (5 bases each). Per the germline V gene, CDR1 is LNHDA and CDR2 is SQIVND (reference sequence). V was trimmed by 4 bases and J by 2 bases, leaving 15 bases between them. The CDR3 loop spans 15 amino acids. CDR3 sequence: CASSKTGTVTYEQYF. The CDR3 bases are TGTGCCAGTAGTAAGACCGGGACGGTTACCTACGAGCAGTACTTC. Full variable domain (missing parts from reference TRBV19 and TRBJ2-7): DGGITQSPKYLFRKEGQNVTLSCEQNLNHDAMYWYRQDPGQGLRLIYYSQIVNDFQKGDIAEGYSVSREKKESFPLTVTSAQKNPTAFYLCASSKTGTVTYEQYFGPGTRLTVT.